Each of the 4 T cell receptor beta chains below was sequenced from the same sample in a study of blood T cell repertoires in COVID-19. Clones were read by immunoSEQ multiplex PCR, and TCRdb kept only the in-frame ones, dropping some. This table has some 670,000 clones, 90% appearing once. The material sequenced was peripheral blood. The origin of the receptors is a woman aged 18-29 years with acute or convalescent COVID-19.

The CDR3 sequence: CASSPEFIIRNTEAFF. The CDR3 DNA reads TGTGCCAGCAGCCCTGAGTTCATAATTCGTAACACTGAAGCTTTCTTT. The chain carries TRBV27 and TRBJ1-1; no clear D. This CDR3 is built from 16 residues. Germline V gene data show CDR1 as MNHEY and CDR2 as SMNVEV (reference sequence). V was trimmed by 6 bases and J by 2 bases, leaving 19 bases between them.

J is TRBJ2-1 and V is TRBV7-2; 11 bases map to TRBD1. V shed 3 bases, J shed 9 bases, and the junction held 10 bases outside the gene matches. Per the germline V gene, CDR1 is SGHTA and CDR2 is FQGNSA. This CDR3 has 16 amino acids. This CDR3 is CASSFSPGQGAGEQFF. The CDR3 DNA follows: TGTGCCAGCAGCTTTAGTCCCGGACAGGGGGCGGGTGAGCAGTTCTTC.

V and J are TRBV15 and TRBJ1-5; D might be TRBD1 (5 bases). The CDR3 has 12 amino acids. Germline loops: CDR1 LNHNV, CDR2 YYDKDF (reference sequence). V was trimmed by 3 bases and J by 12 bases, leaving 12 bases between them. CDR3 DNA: TGTGCCACCAGCAGCCTCGCGGGGGGCCAGCATTTT. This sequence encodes CATSSLAGGQHF.

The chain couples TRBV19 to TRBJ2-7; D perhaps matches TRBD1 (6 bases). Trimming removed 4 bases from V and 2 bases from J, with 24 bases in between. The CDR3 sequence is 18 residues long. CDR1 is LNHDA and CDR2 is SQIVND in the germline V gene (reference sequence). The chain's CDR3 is CASSTRGGHQGTPYEQYF. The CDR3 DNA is TGTGCCAGTAGTACCCGAGGGGGACACCAGGGGACCCCCTACGAGCAGTACTTC.